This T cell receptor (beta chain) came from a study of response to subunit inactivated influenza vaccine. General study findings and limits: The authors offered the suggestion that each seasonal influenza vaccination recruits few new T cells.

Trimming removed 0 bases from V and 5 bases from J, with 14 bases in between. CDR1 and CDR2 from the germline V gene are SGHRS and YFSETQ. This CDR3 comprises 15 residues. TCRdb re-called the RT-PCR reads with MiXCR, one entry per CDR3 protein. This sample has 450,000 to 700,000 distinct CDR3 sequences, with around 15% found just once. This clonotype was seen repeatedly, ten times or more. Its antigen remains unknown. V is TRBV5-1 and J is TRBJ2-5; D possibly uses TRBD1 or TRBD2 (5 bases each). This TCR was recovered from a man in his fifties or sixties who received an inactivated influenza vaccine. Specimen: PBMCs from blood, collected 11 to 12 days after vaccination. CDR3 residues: CASSLEGTFLETQYF. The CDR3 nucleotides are TGCGCCAGCAGCTTGGAAGGGACCTTCTTGGAGACCCAGTACTTC.